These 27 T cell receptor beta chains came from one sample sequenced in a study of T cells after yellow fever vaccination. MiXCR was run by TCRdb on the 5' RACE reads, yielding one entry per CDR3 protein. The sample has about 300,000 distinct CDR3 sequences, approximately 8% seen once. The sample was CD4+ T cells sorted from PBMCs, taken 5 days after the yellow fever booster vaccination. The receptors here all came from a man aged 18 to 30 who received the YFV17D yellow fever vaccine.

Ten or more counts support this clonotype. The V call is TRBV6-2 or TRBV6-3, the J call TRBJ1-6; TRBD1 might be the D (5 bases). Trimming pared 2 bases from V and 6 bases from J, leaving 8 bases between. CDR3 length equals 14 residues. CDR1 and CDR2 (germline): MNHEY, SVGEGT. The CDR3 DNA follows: TGTGCCAGCAGTTACCTGACAGCTAATTCACCCCTCCACTTT. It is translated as CASSYLTANSPLHF.

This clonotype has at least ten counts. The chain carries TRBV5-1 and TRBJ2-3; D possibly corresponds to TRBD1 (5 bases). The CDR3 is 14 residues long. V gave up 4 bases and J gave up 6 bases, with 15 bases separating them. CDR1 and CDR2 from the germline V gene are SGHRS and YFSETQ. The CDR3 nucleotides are TGCGCCAGCAGCGTGGCCCAGCCAGGGGATACGCAGTATTTT. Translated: CASSVAQPGDTQYF. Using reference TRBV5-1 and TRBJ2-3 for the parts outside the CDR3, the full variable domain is KAGVTQTPRYLIKTRGQQVTLSCSPISGHRSVSWYQQTPGQGLQFLFEYFSETQRNKGNFPGRFSGRQFSNSRSEMNVSTLELGDSALYLCASSVAQPGDTQYFGPGTRLTVL.

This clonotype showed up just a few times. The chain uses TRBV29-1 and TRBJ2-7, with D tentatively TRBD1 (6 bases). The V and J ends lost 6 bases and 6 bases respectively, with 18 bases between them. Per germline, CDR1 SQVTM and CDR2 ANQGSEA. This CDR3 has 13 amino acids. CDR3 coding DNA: TGCAGCGTCAGAGAGTTACAGGGTAGCGAGCAGTACTTC. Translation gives CSVRELQGSEQYF.

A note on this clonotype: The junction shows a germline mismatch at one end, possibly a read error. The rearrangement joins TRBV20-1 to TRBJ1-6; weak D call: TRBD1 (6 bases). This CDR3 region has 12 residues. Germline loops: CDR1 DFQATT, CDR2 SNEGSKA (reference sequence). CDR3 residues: CSARDNAAGHDF. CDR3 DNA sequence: TGCAGTGCTAGAGATAATGCCGCGGGACACGACTTT.

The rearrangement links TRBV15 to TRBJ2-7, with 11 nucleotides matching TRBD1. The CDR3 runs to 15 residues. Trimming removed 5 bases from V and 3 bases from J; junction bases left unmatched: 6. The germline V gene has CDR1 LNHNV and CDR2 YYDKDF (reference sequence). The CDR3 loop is CATSYGTGGYYEQYV. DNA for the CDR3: TGTGCCACCAGCTATGGGACAGGGGGATACTACGAGCAGTACGTC.

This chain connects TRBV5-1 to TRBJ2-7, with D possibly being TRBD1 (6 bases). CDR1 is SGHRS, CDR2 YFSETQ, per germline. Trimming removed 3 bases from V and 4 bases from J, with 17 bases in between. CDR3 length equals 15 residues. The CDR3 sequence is CASSSRTESQYEQYF. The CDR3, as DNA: TGCGCCAGCAGCTCACGGACAGAAAGCCAGTACGAGCAGTACTTC.

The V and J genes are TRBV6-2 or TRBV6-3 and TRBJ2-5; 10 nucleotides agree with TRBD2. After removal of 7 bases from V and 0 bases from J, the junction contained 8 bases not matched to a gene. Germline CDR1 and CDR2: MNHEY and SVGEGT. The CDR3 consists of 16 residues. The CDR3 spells CASILGLAANQETQYF. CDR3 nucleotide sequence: TGTGCCAGCATTCTTGGACTAGCGGCAAACCAAGAGACCCAGTACTTC.

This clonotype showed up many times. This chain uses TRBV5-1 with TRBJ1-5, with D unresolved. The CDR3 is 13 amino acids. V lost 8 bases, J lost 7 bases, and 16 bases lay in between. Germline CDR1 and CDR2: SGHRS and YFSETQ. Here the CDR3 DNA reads TGCGCCAGAAGAGTCCGATCCGGGCAGCCCCAGCATTTT. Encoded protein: CARRVRSGQPQHF.

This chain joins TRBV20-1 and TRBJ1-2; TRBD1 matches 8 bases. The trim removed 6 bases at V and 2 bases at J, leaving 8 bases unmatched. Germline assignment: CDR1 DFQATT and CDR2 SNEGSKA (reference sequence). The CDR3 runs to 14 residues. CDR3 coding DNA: TGCAGTGCGGGTGACTGGACAGGGAACTATGGCTACACCTTC. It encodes CSAGDWTGNYGYTF.

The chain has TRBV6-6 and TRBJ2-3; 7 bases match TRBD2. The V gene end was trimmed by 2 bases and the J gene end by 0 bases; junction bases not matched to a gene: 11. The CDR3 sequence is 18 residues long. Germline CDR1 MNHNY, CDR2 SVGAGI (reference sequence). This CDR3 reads CASSYPLRGGGSTDTQYF. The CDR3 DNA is TGTGCCAGCAGTTACCCATTGAGGGGCGGGGGAAGCACAGATACGCAGTATTTT.

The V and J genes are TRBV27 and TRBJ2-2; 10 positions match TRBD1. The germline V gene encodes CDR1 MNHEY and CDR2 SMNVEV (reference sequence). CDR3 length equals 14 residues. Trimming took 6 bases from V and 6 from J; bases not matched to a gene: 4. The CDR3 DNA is TGTGCCAGCAGCCGGGACAGGGGTCCCGGGGAGCTGTTTTTT. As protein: CASSRDRGPGELFF.

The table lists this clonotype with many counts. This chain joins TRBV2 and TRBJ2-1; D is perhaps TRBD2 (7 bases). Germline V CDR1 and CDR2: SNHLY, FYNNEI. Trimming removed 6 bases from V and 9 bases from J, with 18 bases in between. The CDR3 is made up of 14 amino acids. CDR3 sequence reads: CASSAGAQPGEQFF. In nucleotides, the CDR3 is TGTGCCAGCAGCGCGGGGGCCCAGCCCGGTGAGCAGTTCTTC.

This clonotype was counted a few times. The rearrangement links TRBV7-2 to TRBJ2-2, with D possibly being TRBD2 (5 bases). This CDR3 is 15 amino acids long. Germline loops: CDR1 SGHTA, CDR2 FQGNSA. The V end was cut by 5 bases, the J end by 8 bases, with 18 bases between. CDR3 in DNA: TGTGCCAGCAGCCCCCGAGGACTTCTCGGAGGGGAGCTGTTTTTT. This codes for CASSPRGLLGGELFF.

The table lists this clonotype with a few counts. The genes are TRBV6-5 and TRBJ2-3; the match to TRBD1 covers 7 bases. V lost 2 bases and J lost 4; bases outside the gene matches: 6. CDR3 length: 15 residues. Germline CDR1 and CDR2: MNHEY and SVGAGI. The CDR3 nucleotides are TGTGCCAGCAGTTACGGGACAGAAAAGGCAGATACGCAGTATTTT. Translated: CASSYGTEKADTQYF.

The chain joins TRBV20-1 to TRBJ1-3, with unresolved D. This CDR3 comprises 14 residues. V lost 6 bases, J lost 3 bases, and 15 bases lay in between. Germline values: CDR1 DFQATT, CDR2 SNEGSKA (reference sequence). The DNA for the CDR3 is TGCAGTGCCCCAGCACGGGGAGGTGGAAACACCATATATTTT. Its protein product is CSAPARGGGNTIYF.

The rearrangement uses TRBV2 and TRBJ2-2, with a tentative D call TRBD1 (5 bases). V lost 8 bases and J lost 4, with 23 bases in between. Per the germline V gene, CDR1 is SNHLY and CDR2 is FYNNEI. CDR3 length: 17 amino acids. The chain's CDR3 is CASDSKGRTVRTGELFF. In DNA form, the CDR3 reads TGTGCCAGCGATTCAAAGGGGCGGACGGTACGCACCGGGGAGCTGTTTTTT.

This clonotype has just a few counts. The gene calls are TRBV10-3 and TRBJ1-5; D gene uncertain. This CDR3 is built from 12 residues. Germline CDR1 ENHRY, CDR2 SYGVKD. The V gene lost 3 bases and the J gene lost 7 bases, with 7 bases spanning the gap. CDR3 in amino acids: CAISDPDQPQHF. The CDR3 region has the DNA TGTGCCATCAGTGACCCGGACCAGCCCCAGCATTTT.

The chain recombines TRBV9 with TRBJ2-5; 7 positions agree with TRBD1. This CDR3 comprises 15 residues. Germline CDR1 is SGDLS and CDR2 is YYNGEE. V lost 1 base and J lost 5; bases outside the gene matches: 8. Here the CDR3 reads CASSVLGGEGETQYF. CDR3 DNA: TGTGCCAGCAGCGTATTAGGGGGCGAAGGGGAGACCCAGTACTTC.

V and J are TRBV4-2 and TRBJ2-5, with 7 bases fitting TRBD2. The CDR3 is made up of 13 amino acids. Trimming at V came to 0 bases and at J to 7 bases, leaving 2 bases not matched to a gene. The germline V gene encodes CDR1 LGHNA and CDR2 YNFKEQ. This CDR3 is CASSQESGGTQYF. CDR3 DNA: TGTGCCAGCAGCCAAGAATCGGGGGGGACCCAGTACTTC.

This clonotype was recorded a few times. CDR3 in DNA: TGCAGTGCTAGGGGCCGGGACTTACGTTTAATTTCGCAGTATTTT. Translating gives CSARGRDLRLISQYF. The chain carries TRBV20-1 and TRBJ2-3; weak D call: TRBD2 (6 bases). CDR3 length equals 15 residues. The germline gives CDR1 DFQATT, CDR2 SNEGSKA (reference sequence). The V end was cut by 3 bases, the J end by 10 bases, with 23 bases between.

CDR3 coding DNA: TGTGCCAGCAGTTTAGTTAGGACAGGACTGTTTTTT. Its translation: CASSLVRTGLFF. The rearrangement uses TRBV12-3 or TRBV12-4 and TRBJ1-4; TRBD1 aligns across 7 bases. J lost 13 bases, V lost 1 base, and 3 bases had no gene match. The CDR3 spans 12 residues.

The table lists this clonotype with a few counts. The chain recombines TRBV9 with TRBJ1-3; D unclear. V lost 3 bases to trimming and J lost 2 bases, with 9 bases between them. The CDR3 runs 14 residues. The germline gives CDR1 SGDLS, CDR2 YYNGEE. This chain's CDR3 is CASSAGPTGNTIYF. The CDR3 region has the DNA TGTGCCAGCAGCGCCGGGCCCACTGGAAACACCATATATTTT.

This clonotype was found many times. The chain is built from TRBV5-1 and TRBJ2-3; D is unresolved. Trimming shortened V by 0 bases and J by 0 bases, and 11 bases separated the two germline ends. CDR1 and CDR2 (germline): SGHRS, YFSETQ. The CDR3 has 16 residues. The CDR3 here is CASSLAGDTSTDTQYF. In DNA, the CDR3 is TGCGCCAGCAGCTTGGCCGGCGATACCAGCACAGATACGCAGTATTTT.

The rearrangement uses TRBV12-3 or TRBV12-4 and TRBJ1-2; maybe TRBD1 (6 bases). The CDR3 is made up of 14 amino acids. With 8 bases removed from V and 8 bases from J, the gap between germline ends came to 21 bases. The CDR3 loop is CASRRGGPHFGYTF. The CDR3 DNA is TGTGCCAGCCGCCGGGGGGGGCCTCATTTCGGCTACACCTTC.

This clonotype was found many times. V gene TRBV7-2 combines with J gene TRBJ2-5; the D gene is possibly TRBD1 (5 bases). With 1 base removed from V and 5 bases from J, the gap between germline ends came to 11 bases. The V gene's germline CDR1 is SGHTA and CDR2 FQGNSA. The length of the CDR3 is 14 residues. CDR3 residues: CASSLGRGYETQYF. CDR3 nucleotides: TGTGCCAGCAGCTTAGGAAGGGGATACGAGACCCAGTACTTC.

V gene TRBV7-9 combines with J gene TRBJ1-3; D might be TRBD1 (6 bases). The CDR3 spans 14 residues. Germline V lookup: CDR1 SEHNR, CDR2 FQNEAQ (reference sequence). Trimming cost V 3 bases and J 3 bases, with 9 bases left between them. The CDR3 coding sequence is TGTGCCAGCAGCTTGGACAGAAATGGAAACACCATATATTTT. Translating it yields CASSLDRNGNTIYF.

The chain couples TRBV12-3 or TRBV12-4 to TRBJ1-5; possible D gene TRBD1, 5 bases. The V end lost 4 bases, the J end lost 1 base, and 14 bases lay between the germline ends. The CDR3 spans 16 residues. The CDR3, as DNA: TGTGCCAGCAGTTATTCTGGGGGTTGGAGCAATCAGCCCCAGCATTTT. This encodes CASSYSGGWSNQPQHF.